This T cell receptor beta chain was retrieved from a study of blood T cell repertoires in COVID-19. The assay was immunoSEQ multiplex PCR, and TCRdb's table has in-frame clones only and misses some. The sample records 100,000 to 150,000 clones, approximately 83% being singletons. Germline CDR1 reads KGHSH; CDR2 reads LQKENI. Trimming removed 2 bases at V and 2 bases at J, with 9 bases between. The CDR3 extends over 14 amino acids. This clone was recorded only once. This clonotype was sampled from a woman between 50 and 59 years old with acute or convalescent COVID-19. V gene TRBV18 combines with J gene TRBJ1-2; D possibly corresponds to TRBD1 (5 bases). Sequencing input: peripheral blood. CDR3 protein: CASSPSTGNYGYTF. As DNA, the CDR3 is TGTGCCAGCTCACCATCTACAGGCAACTATGGCTACACCTTC. Complete variable domain (other parts from reference TRBV18 and TRBJ1-2): NAGVMQNPRHLVRRRGQEARLRCSPMKGHSHVYWYRQLPEEGLKFMVYLQKENIIDESGMPKERFSAEFPKEGPSILRIQQVVRGDSAAYFCASSPSTGNYGYTFGSGTRLTVV.